The next 3 T cell receptor beta chains were all read from a single sample in a study of shared clonotypes between healthy human individuals. Generated by immunoSEQ multiplex PCR, the TCRdb table keeps only in-frame clones and is missing some. Here the sample spans 1.5 million to 2.5 million clones, about 95% being singletons. Naive CD8 cells lacked CD45RO, underwent positive selection for CCR7 and left out terminally differentiated effector memory CD45RA+ cells. Sequencing was carried out using naive CD8+ T cells sorted from blood. All receptors come from a man younger than 30 in good health.

The chain links TRBV7-2 to TRBJ1-1; D may be TRBD1 (5 bases). Trimming shortened V by 5 bases and J by 6 bases, and 16 bases separated the two germline ends. The CDR3 runs 14 residues. The germline CDR1 and CDR2 sequences are SGHTA and FQGNSA. The CDR3: CASSRFGGVAEAFF. The CDR3 DNA follows: TGTGCCAGCAGCCGGTTCGGGGGGGTCGCTGAAGCTTTCTTT.

CDR3 DNA: TGTGCCAGCAGTGAACTGGTAGCGGGGATGGATGGTACGCAGTATTTT. Translated, it gives CASSELVAGMDGTQYF. The V gene is TRBV6-1, the J gene TRBJ2-3; 8 nucleotides match TRBD2. V shed 2 bases and J 8 bases; nucleotides not matched to a gene: 12. CDR1 is MNHNS and CDR2 is SASEGT in the germline V gene. The CDR3 loop spans 16 amino acids.

The chain couples TRBV4-1 to TRBJ2-1, with 9 positions matching TRBD2. V was clipped by 0 bases and J by 7 bases; unmatched bases: 7. The CDR3 totals 16 residues. Germline V gene data show CDR1 as MGHRA and CDR2 as YSYEKL. The CDR3 coding sequence is TGCGCCAGCAGCCAAGACCCAGCGGGAGGTGATAATGAGCAGTTCTTC. Its translation is CASSQDPAGGDNEQFF.